Sequencing of this TCR beta chain was carried out in a study of PD-1 blockade in classical Hodgkin lymphoma. With respect to this clone: As yet, its antigen is unknown.

Study results and caveats: Those starting nivolumab under 1 year post-ASCT were excluded. Newly diagnosed patients reportedly trailed healthy donors in baseline TCR diversity. What caused the repertoire differences, perhaps disease activity or prior therapy, remains undefined. Diversity similar to that of newly diagnosed patients was seen at baseline in complete responders.

Some clones are missing from TCRdb's copy, which holds only in-frame ones; the method was immunoSEQ multiplex PCR. This table has about 110,000 clones, 80% to 90% appearing once. This CDR3 has 15 residues. Germline loops: CDR1 KGHSH, CDR2 LQKENI. Trimming took 4 bases from V and 5 from J; bases not matched to a gene: 6. There was relapse after autologous stem cell transplantation in every patient, and there was variation in brentuximab vedotin exposure. V usage is TRBV18 and J usage is TRBJ1-5; 9 bases agree with TRBD1. This clonotype originated in a human donor with classical Hodgkin lymphoma. The source was peripheral blood mononuclear cells (PBMCs), collected before the second cycle of nivolumab. This chain's CDR3 is CASSLGTGWDQPQHF. The CDR3 bases are TGTGCCAGCTCACTTGGGACAGGGTGGGATCAGCCCCAGCATTTT.